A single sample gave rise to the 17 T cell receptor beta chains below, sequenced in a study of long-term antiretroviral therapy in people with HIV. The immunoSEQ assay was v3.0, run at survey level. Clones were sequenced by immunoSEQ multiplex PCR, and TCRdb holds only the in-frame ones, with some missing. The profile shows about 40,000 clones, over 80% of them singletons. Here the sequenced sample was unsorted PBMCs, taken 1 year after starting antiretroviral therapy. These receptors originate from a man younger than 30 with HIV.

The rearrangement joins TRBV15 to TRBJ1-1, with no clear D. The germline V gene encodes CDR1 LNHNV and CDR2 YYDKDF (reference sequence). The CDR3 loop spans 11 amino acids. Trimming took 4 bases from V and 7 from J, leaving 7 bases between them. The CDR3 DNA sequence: TGTGCCACCAGCACCTTATTTGAAGCTTTCTTT. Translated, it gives CATSTLFEAFF.

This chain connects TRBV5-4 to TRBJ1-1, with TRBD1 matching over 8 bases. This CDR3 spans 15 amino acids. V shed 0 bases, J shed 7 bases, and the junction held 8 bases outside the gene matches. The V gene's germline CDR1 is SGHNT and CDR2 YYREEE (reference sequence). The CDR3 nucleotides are TGTGCCAGCAGCTTGGTACTCGGACAGGGTGGTGAAGCTTTCTTT. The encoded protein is CASSLVLGQGGEAFF.

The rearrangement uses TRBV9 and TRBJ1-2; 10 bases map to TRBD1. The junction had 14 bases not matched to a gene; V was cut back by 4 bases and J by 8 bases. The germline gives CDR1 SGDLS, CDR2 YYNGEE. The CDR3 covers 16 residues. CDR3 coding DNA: TGTGCCAGCAGCCCTGGGACAGGGGCGCTCTATGAGGGCTACACCTTC. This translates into CASSPGTGALYEGYTF.

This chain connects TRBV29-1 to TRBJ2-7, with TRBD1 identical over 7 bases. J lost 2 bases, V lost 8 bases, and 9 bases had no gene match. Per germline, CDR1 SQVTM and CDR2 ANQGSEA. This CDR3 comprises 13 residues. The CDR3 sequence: CSISRDSAYEQYF. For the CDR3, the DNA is TGCAGCATATCCAGGGACAGCGCCTACGAGCAGTACTTC.

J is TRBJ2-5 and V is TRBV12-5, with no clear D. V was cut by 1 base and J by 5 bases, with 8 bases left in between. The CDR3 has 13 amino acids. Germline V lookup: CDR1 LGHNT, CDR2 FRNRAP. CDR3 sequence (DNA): TGTGCTAGTGGTTTGGGGGGTAGGGAGACCCAGTACTTC. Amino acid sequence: CASGLGGRETQYF.

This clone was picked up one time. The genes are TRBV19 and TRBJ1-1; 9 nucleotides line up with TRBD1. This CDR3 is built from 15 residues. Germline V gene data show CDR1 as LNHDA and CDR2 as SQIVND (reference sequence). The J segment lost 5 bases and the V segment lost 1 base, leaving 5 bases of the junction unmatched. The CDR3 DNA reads TGTGCCAGTAGTATAGGTAACAGGGGGCATACTGAAGCTTTCTTT. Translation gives CASSIGNRGHTEAFF.

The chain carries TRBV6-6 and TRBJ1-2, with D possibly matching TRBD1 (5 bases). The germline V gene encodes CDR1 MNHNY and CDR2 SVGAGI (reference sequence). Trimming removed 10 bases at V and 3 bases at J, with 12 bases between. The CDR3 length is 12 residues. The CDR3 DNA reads TGTGCCACCAGGGACGGATACTATGGCTACACCTTC. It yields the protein CATRDGYYGYTF.

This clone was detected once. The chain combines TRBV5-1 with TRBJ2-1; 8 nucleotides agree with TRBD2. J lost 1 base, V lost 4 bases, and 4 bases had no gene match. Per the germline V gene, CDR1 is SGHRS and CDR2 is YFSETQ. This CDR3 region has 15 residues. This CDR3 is CASSSASGSYNEQFF. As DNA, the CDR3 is TGCGCCAGCAGCAGTGCTAGCGGGTCCTACAATGAGCAGTTCTTC.

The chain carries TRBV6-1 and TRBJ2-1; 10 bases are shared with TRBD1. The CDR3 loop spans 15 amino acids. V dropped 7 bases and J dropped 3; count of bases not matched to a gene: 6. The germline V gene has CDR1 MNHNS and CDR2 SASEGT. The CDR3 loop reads CASKTGTGVYNEQFF. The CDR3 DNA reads TGTGCCAGCAAGACCGGGACAGGGGTCTACAATGAGCAGTTCTTC.

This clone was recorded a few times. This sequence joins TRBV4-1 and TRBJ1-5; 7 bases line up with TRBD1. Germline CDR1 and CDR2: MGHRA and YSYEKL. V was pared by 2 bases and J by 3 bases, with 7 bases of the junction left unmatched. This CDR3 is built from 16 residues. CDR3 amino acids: CASSQSGTAFNQPQHF. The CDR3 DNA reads TGCGCCAGCAGCCAATCCGGGACAGCGTTCAATCAGCCCCAGCATTTT.

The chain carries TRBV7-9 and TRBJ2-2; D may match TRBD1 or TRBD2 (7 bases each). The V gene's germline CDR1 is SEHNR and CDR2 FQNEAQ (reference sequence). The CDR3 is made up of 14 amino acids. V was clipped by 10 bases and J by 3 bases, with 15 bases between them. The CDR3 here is CATRGRADTGELFF. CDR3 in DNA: TGTGCCACCAGGGGGAGGGCCGACACCGGGGAGCTGTTTTTT.

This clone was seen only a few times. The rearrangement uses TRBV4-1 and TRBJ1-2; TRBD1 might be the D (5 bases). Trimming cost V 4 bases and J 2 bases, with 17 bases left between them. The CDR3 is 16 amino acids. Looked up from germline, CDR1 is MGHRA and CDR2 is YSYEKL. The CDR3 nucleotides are TGCGCCAGCAGCCCTGCTCTGGGACGGGGAAACTATGGCTACACCTTC. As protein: CASSPALGRGNYGYTF.

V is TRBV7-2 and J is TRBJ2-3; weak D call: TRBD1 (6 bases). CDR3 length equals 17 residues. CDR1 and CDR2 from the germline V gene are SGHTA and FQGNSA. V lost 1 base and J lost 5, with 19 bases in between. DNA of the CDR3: TGTGCCAGCAGCTTAGGAGTTTGGGGGAGAGGGGGAGATACGCAGTATTTT. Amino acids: CASSLGVWGRGGDTQYF.

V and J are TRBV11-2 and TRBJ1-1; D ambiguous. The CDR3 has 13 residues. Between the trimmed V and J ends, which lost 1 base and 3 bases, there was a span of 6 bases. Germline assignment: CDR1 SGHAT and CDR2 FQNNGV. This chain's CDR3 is CASSLVLDTEAFF. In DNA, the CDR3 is TGTGCCAGCAGCTTAGTACTGGACACTGAAGCTTTCTTT.

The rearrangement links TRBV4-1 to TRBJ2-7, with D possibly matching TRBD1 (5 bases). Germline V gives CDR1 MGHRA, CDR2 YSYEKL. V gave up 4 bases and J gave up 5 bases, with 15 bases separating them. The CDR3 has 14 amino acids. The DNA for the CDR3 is TGCGCCAGCAGCCCATACCAAGGGGTCCACGAGCAGTACTTC. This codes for CASSPYQGVHEQYF.

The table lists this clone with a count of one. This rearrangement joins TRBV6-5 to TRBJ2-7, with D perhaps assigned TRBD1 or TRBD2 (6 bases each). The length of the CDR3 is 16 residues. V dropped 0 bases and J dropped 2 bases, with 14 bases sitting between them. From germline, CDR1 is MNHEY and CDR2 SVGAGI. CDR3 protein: CASSYSNRGRPYEQYF. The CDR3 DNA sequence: TGTGCCAGCAGTTACTCGAATCGGGGGCGACCCTACGAGCAGTACTTC.

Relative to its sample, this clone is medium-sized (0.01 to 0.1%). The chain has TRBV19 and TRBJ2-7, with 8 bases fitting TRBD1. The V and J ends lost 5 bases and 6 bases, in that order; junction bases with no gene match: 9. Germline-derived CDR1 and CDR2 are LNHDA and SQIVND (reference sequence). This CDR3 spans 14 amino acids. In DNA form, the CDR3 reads TGTGCCAGTAGTGTTGCAGGGGGCCTAGCCGAGCAGTACTTC. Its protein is CASSVAGGLAEQYF.